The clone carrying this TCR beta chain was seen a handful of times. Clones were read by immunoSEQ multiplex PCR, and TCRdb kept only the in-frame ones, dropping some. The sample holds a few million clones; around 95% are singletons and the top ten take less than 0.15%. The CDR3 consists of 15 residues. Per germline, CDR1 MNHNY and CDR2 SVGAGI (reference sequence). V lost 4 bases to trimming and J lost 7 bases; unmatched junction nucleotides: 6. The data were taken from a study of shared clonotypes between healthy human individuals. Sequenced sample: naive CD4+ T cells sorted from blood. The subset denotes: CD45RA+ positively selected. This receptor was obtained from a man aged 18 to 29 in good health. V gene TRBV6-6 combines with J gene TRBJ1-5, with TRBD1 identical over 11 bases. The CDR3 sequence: CASSFRTGGGQPQHF. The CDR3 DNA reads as TGTGCCAGCAGTTTCCGGACAGGGGGCGGACAGCCCCAGCATTTT.